This TCR beta chain comes out of a study of T-cell memory formation after mild COVID-19. Across the whole study: Each donor largely had its own TCR clusters.

cDNA libraries for TCR alpha and TCR beta, carrying sample barcodes and UMIs, came from 5'RACE with constant-segment primers. Each CDR3 protein is one row after TCRdb ran MiXCR on the 5' RACE reads. The repertoire consists of hundreds of thousands of distinct CDR3 sequences, with around 15% occurring once and the leading ten covering around a fifth. This clonotype was counted many times. Its target is unknown. Findings and limits, study-wide: Cross-reactive memory appears to have joined, as suggested by some responding clones showing up in pre-infection memory.

The receptor was isolated from a man younger than 35 who had mild COVID-19 (a few samples of this study predate the infection). Cell type and time point are not known. What was sequenced was PBMCs or a T cell subset sorted from them (not recorded which).

CDR3 sequence (DNA): TGCAGTGCTAGTAACTATGGCTACACCTTC. Translation: CSASNYGYTF. The chain couples TRBV20-1 to TRBJ1-2; D is unclear. Germline V CDR1 and CDR2: DFQATT, SNEGSKA (reference sequence). With 3 bases removed from V and 1 base from J, the gap between germline ends came to 0 bases. The CDR3 is 10 residues long.